Given below is one TCR beta chain in context. The table came from immunoSEQ multiplex PCR; TCRdb's copy has only in-frame clones and leaves some out. Among fewer than 400,000 clones, almost 90% were seen once, and the ten largest hold 5% to 6.5%. The data stem from a study of Ad26.COV2.S vaccination and SARS-CoV-2 variants. Treatment in this sample: around 19 received Ad26.COV2.S at low or high dose, single or two shots; about 5 received placebo; per-sample allocation not given. Samples came from day 63 after the first vaccine or placebo injection. The sequence came from a person between 18 and 59 years old who received the Ad26.COV2.S COVID-19 vaccine or a placebo. Sample: peripheral blood, taken in a trial of Ad26.COV2.S vaccine versus placebo.

The CDR3 spells CASSTLYQPQHF. The CDR3 nucleotides are TGTGCCAGCAGCACCCTCTACCAGCCCCAGCATTTT. The V call is TRBV5-6, the J call TRBJ1-5; D is uncertain. The V gene lost 4 bases and the J gene lost 7 bases, with 9 bases spanning the gap. The CDR3 sequence is 12 residues long. CDR1 and CDR2 (germline): SGHDT, YYEEEE.